Presented here are 31 T cell receptor beta chains from one specimen sequenced in a study of blood T cell repertoires in COVID-19. Clones were sequenced by immunoSEQ multiplex PCR, and TCRdb holds only the in-frame ones, with some missing. The profile shows about 210,000 clones, approximately 78% of them singletons. Sequencing was carried out using peripheral blood. The receptors shown here come from a woman in her seventies with COVID-19, enrolled during active disease.

A single count supports this clone. The rearrangement joins TRBV6-1 to TRBJ1-4; the D is unclear. Trimming stripped 0 bases from V and 8 bases from J, with 13 bases between. This CDR3 region has 15 residues. Germline CDR1 reads MNHNS; CDR2 reads SASEGT. The CDR3 region is CASSEAGRVGEKLFF. In DNA form, the CDR3 reads TGTGCCAGCAGTGAAGCCGGGAGGGTGGGGGAAAAACTGTTTTTT.

This rearrangement joins TRBV30 to TRBJ1-2; a possible D gene is TRBD1 (5 bases). With 0 bases removed from V and 3 bases from J, the gap between germline ends came to 11 bases. Germline CDR1 GTSNPN, CDR2 SVGIG (reference sequence). The CDR3 runs to 14 residues. CDR3 sequence (DNA): TGTGCCTGGAGTGTAGTCAGGGCGGACTATGGCTACACCTTC. Residues: CAWSVVRADYGYTF.

The CDR3 reads CASSLRPSNRAKDPTNEKLFF. DNA of the CDR3: TGTGCCAGCAGTTTAAGACCCTCGAACAGGGCAAAAGACCCAACTAATGAAAAACTGTTTTTT. This chain links TRBV28 with TRBJ1-4; possibly TRBD1 for D (6 bases). The CDR3 runs 21 residues. CDR1 and CDR2 (germline): MDHEN, SYDVKM. Trimming pared 2 bases from V and 0 bases from J, leaving 25 bases between.

The chain links TRBV5-1 to TRBJ2-5, with TRBD1 identical over 8 bases. V gave up 0 bases and J gave up 1 base; unmatched junction bases: 5. The germline gives CDR1 SGHRS, CDR2 YFSETQ. This CDR3 is 16 amino acids long. The CDR3 sequence is CASSLGTGTSQETQYF. As DNA, the CDR3 is TGCGCCAGCAGCTTGGGGACAGGGACGAGCCAAGAGACCCAGTACTTC. The variable domain in full, with the rest retrieved from reference TRBV5-1 and TRBJ2-5, is KAGVTQTPRYLIKTRGQQVTLSCSPISGHRSVSWYQQTPGQGLQFLFEYFSETQRNKGNFPGRFSGRQFSNSRSEMNVSTLELGDSALYLCASSLGTGTSQETQYFGPGTRLLVL.

The chain joins TRBV19 to TRBJ1-5; D perhaps matches TRBD1 (5 bases). Germline values: CDR1 LNHDA, CDR2 SQIVND (reference sequence). This CDR3 spans 13 amino acids. V lost 7 bases, J lost 7 bases, and 14 bases lay in between. The CDR3 nucleotides are TGTGCCAGTAACCAGGGATCTTGGCAGCCCCAGCATTTT. Amino acids: CASNQGSWQPQHF.

The chain combines TRBV28 with TRBJ1-1, with D uncertain. CDR3 size: 12 residues. Trimming stripped 4 bases from V and 8 bases from J, with 11 bases between. Germline CDR1 reads MDHEN; CDR2 reads SYDVKM. CDR3 region: CASSSSAVEAFF. The DNA for the CDR3 is TGTGCCAGCAGTTCCTCAGCGGTGGAAGCTTTCTTT.

The CDR3, as DNA: TGCGCCAGCAGCGCGGGGCCAAGGGACGGGACCGGGGAGCTGTTTTTT. Translating gives CASSAGPRDGTGELFF. This chain joins TRBV5-1 and TRBJ2-2, with a weak D call TRBD2 (6 bases). Trimming took off 4 bases at V and 5 bases at J, with 18 bases between the two ends. Germline loops: CDR1 SGHRS, CDR2 YFSETQ. The CDR3 is 16 residues long.

The V and J genes are TRBV28 and TRBJ1-1; D is unclear. The CDR3 sequence is 11 residues long. V was trimmed by 7 bases and J by 5 bases, leaving 8 bases between them. Germline-derived CDR1 and CDR2 are MDHEN and SYDVKM. CDR3: CASIRSTEAFF. The CDR3 DNA reads TGTGCCAGCATTAGGAGTACTGAAGCTTTCTTT.

A remark on this clone: One end of the junction varies from germline; a read error may be responsible. The J gene is TRBJ1-2, the V gene TRBV28, with 8 bases that match TRBD1. Germline V gene lookup returns CDR1 MDHEN and CDR2 SYDVKM. This CDR3 has 16 amino acids. In nucleotides, the CDR3 is TGTGCCAGCAGTCAGGGACAGGATAGACCTAAATATGGCTACACCTTC. Translated: CASSQGQDRPKYGYTF.

CDR3 protein: CASSFDLKGTEAFF. DNA for the CDR3: TGCGCCAGCAGCTTTGACTTAAAGGGGACTGAAGCTTTCTTT. V is TRBV5-1 and J is TRBJ1-1, with D possibly matching TRBD1 (5 bases). The germline V gene has CDR1 SGHRS and CDR2 YFSETQ. The ends were cut back, 2 bases at V and 5 bases at J, with 13 bases in the middle. The CDR3 is 14 residues long.

This chain's CDR3 is CASSVSGTGANEQYF. The CDR3 bases are TGTGCCAGCAGCGTTTCCGGGACAGGGGCAAACGAGCAGTACTTC. The chain carries TRBV9 and TRBJ2-7; 10 positions agree with TRBD1. The CDR3 is 15 amino acids. Germline CDR1 reads SGDLS; CDR2 reads YYNGEE. Trimming at V came to 2 bases and at J to 5 bases, leaving 7 bases not matched to a gene.

The rearrangement links TRBV7-6 to TRBJ2-1, with 8 bases aligning to TRBD2. The length of the CDR3 is 16 residues. J was trimmed by 3 bases and V by 1 base; bases with no gene match: 5. Per germline, CDR1 SGHVS and CDR2 FNYEAQ. CDR3 sequence (DNA): TGTGCCAGCAGCTTAGACGGGAGGGGAGACTACAATGAGCAGTTCTTC. It is translated as CASSLDGRGDYNEQFF.

This clone has more than one count but fewer than ten. The chain has TRBV5-1 and TRBJ1-3; 9 positions agree with TRBD1. The length of the CDR3 is 16 residues. J lost 4 bases, V lost 4 bases, and 9 bases had no gene match. Germline assignment: CDR1 SGHRS and CDR2 YFSETQ. CDR3 region: CASSADTGGPGNTIYF. DNA of the CDR3: TGCGCCAGCAGCGCGGATACAGGGGGCCCGGGAAACACCATATATTTT.

The J gene is TRBJ1-4, the V gene TRBV30; D not certain. Germline CDR1 GTSNPN, CDR2 SVGIG (reference sequence). The ends were cut back, 0 bases at V and 5 bases at J, with 16 bases in the middle. There are 16 residues in the CDR3. CDR3 protein: CAWSVPGARYNEKLFF. The CDR3 DNA sequence: TGTGCCTGGAGTGTACCGGGAGCCAGGTACAATGAAAAACTGTTTTTT. The whole variable domain, filled in from reference TRBV30 and TRBJ1-4, reads SQTIHQWPATLVQPVGSPLSLECTVEGTSNPNLYWYRQAAGRGLQLLFYSVGIGQISSEVPQNLSASRPQDRQFILSSKKLLLSDSGFYLCAWSVPGARYNEKLFFGSGTQLSVL.

The V gene is TRBV15, the J gene TRBJ2-7, with a weak D call TRBD2 (5 bases). The CDR3 is 13 amino acids. In germline, CDR1 is LNHNV, CDR2 YYDKDF (reference sequence). The V end lost 1 base, the J end lost 6 bases, and 10 bases lay between the germline ends. As DNA, the CDR3 is TGTGCCACCAGCAGAGGCGGGTTGTTCGAGCAGTACTTC. It yields the protein CATSRGGLFEQYF.

The V gene is TRBV28, the J gene TRBJ1-2; 12 bases align to TRBD1. Per the germline V gene, CDR1 is MDHEN and CDR2 is SYDVKM. The CDR3 has 18 amino acids. V dropped 6 bases and J dropped 4; count of bases not matched to a gene: 15. The CDR3 DNA reads TGTGCCAGCAGGGCAACACGGGACAGGGGGCGAAGAGCCTATGGCTACACCTTC. Protein sequence: CASRATRDRGRRAYGYTF.

This chain joins TRBV4-3 and TRBJ2-1; D is possibly TRBD1 (6 bases). The germline CDR1 and CDR2 sequences are LGHNA and YSLEER. The CDR3 totals 14 residues. Trimming shortened V by 1 base and J by 7 bases, and 11 bases separated the two germline ends. CDR3 in amino acids: CASSQVLGGNEQFF. CDR3 coding DNA: TGCGCCAGCAGCCAAGTACTAGGGGGAAATGAGCAGTTCTTC.

The CDR3 is CASSPGGLRGNTEAFF. In nucleotides, the CDR3 is TGTGCCAGTTCACCAGGCGGACTTCGGGGGAACACTGAAGCTTTCTTT. J is TRBJ1-1 and V is TRBV19, with unresolved D. The CDR3 totals 16 residues. V shed 8 bases and J shed 1 base, with 20 bases lying between them. Looked up from germline, CDR1 is LNHDA and CDR2 is SQIVND (reference sequence).

V is TRBV29-1 and J is TRBJ2-7, with 11 bases aligning to TRBD2. CDR3 length: 20 amino acids. Germline CDR1 is SQVTM and CDR2 is ANQGSEA. V shed 7 bases and J 2 bases; nucleotides not matched to a gene: 25. The CDR3 coding sequence is TGCAGCGCTGTCCCTACCCTTCGACTAGCGGGAAAAATTACTACCTACGAGCAGTACTTC. Amino acid sequence: CSAVPTLRLAGKITTYEQYF.

The chain combines TRBV24-1 with TRBJ1-5, with unresolved D. In germline, CDR1 is KGHDR, CDR2 SFDVKD. This CDR3 spans 16 amino acids. V lost 2 bases and J 4 bases, leaving 14 bases between the germline ends. In DNA form, the CDR3 reads TGTGCCACCAGTGATTCCCCAGCCCGAGGAAATCAGCCCCAGCATTTT. Its protein product is CATSDSPARGNQPQHF.

This chain connects TRBV21-1 to TRBJ1-5; the table names TRBD1, a call not compared with the DNA. TRBV21-1 has pseudogene status. The CDR3 runs to 17 residues. The CDR3 loop reads CASSTNLYRGRRQPQHF. The CDR3 coding sequence is TGTGCCAGCAGCACAAACCTATACAGGGGACGACGCCAGCCCCAGCATTTT.

This clone appeared a single time. This chain uses TRBV7-2 with TRBJ2-7; the D is unclear. CDR3 size: 14 residues. With 1 base removed from V and 0 bases from J, the gap between germline ends came to 7 bases. Germline CDR1 is SGHTA and CDR2 is FQGNSA. This CDR3 is CASSLGPDSYEQYF. DNA of the CDR3: TGTGCCAGCAGCTTAGGTCCAGACTCCTACGAGCAGTACTTC.

This clone was seen just once. This chain's CDR3 is CASSSSGAYNEQFF. The CDR3 DNA reads TGTGCCAGCTCATCTAGCGGGGCTTACAATGAGCAGTTCTTC. V and J are TRBV7-9 and TRBJ2-1; the match to TRBD2 covers 9 bases. Germline CDR1 reads SEHNR; CDR2 reads FQNEAQ (reference sequence). The V segment lost 8 bases and the J segment 4 bases; nucleotides outside the gene matches: 6. The CDR3 has 14 residues. Using reference TRBV7-9 and TRBJ2-1 for the parts outside the CDR3, the full variable domain is DTGVSQNPRHKITKRGQNVTFRCDPISEHNRLYWYRQTLGQGPEFLTYFQNEAQLEKSRLLSDRFSAERPKGSFSTLEIQRTEQGDSAMYLCASSSSGAYNEQFFGPGTRLTVL.

CDR3 residues: CASSQGGLARSNEQFF. The CDR3, as DNA: TGTGCCAGCAGCCAGGGAGGACTAGCTAGATCCAATGAGCAGTTCTTC. The chain links TRBV3-1 (or the pseudogene TRBV3-2) to TRBJ2-1; 8 bases match TRBD2. The CDR3 runs to 16 residues. V was pared by 3 bases and J by 6 bases, with 10 bases of the junction left unmatched. Germline CDR1 is LGHDT and CDR2 is YNNKEL (reference sequence).

V is TRBV4-2 and J is TRBJ2-7; the D gene is possibly TRBD1 (5 bases). Trimming removed 0 bases from V and 5 bases from J, with 14 bases in between. Germline CDR1 reads LGHNA; CDR2 reads YNFKEQ. This CDR3 has 15 amino acids. The CDR3 DNA reads TGTGCCAGCAGCCAAGAGGGCGGACACTTGGACGAGCAGTACTTC. Translation: CASSQEGGHLDEQYF.

This chain uses TRBV5-5 with TRBJ1-5; D gene ambiguous. V shed 0 bases and J shed 5 bases, with 9 bases lying between them. This CDR3 region has 14 residues. Germline CDR1 SGHKS, CDR2 YYEKEE (reference sequence). The CDR3 DNA is TGTGCCAGCAGCTTGGGGCCCAACGATCAGCCCCAGCATTTT. Protein product: CASSLGPNDQPQHF. The full variable domain, in which reference TRBV5-5 and TRBJ1-5 provide the parts outside the CDR3, is DAGVTQSPTHLIKTRGQQVTLRCSPISGHKSVSWYQQVLGQGPQFIFQYYEKEERGRGNFPDRFSARQFPNYSSELNVNALLLGDSALYLCASSLGPNDQPQHFGDGTRLSIL.

The chain joins TRBV6-2 or TRBV6-3 to TRBJ2-5, with 12 positions matching TRBD1. This CDR3 has 17 residues. V lost 2 bases and J lost 3; bases outside the gene matches: 7. Germline V gene sequence: CDR1 MNHEY, CDR2 SVGEGT. The CDR3 spells CASSYPEGQGAEETQYF. Written as DNA, the CDR3 is TGTGCCAGCAGTTACCCAGAGGGACAGGGGGCTGAAGAGACCCAGTACTTC.

This chain links TRBV18 with TRBJ2-3; TRBD2 matches 8 bases. This CDR3 spans 17 amino acids. In germline, CDR1 is KGHSH, CDR2 LQKENI. The ends lost 4 bases at V and 2 bases at J; junction bases unmatched: 11. CDR3 region: CASSLPPQRGFTDTQYF. The CDR3 bases are TGTGCCAGCTCACTTCCCCCCCAGCGGGGGTTCACAGATACGCAGTATTTT.

The chain is built from TRBV5-4 and TRBJ2-3; D call uncertain. CDR1 is SGHNT, CDR2 YYREEE, per germline (reference sequence). This CDR3 contains 12 residues. V was shortened by 6 bases and J by 11 bases, with 16 bases between the two germline ends. In DNA form, the CDR3 reads TGTGCCAGCACCTCCTTCGGTGATGGGCAGTATTTT. It specifies CASTSFGDGQYF. Complete variable domain (other parts from reference TRBV5-4 and TRBJ2-3): ETGVTQSPTHLIKTRGQQVTLRCSSQSGHNTVSWYQQALGQGPQFIFQYYREEENGRGNFPPRFSGLQFPNYSSELNVNALELDDSALYLCASTSFGDGQYFGPGTRLTVL.

The CDR3 protein is CASRNSGPQETQYF. The CDR3 DNA is TGTGCCAGCAGGAATAGCGGGCCACAAGAGACCCAGTACTTC. The V and J genes are TRBV2 and TRBJ2-5, with 7 bases matching TRBD2. Germline V gene data show CDR1 as SNHLY and CDR2 as FYNNEI. This CDR3 contains 14 residues. Losses at the gene ends were 6 bases for V and 2 bases for J; bases not matched to a gene: 6.

The chain is built from TRBV10-2 and TRBJ2-6, with 12 bases lining up with TRBD2. CDR3 length equals 16 residues. Germline assignment: CDR1 WSHSY and CDR2 SAAADI. After removal of 7 bases from V and 4 bases from J, the junction contained 5 bases not matched to a gene. CDR3 in DNA: TGCGCCAGCACCGCTAGCGGGAGGGTGGGGGCCAACGTCCTGACTTTC. Translated: CASTASGRVGANVLTF.